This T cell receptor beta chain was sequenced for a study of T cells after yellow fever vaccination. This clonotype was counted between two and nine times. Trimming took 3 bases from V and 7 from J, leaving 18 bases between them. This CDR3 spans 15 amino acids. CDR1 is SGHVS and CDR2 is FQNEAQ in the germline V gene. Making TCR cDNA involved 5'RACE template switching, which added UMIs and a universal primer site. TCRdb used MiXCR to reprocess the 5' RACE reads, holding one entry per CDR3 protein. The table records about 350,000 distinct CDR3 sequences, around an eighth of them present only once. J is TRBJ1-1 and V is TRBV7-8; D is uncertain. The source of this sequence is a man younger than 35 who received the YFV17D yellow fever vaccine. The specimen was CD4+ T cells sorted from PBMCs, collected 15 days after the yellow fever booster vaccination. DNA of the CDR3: TGTGCCAGCAGCTTCCTCAGGTTTATGGAGGGTGAAGCTTTCTTT. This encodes CASSFLRFMEGEAFF.